The next 3 T cell receptor beta chains were all read from a single sample in a study of cytomegalovirus exposure and HLA in healthy donors. The PCR had 60 Vbeta and 13 Jbeta primers. Sequencing used immunoSEQ multiplex PCR; TCRdb keeps in-frame clones, though not all of them. The sample records approximately 90,000 clones, more than 70% being singletons. The material sequenced was PBMCs. The receptors originated from a man aged 35-49 years in good health and CMV-seronegative.

This sequence joins TRBV2 and TRBJ1-4; 11 bases line up with TRBD1. This CDR3 region has 18 residues. Per germline, CDR1 SNHLY and CDR2 FYNNEI. V gave up 6 bases and J gave up 4 bases; unmatched junction bases: 13. The CDR3 spells CASRAPGQGVLNNEKLFF. CDR3 nucleotides: TGTGCCAGCAGAGCCCCGGGACAGGGGGTTCTTAATAATGAAAAACTGTTTTTT.

V gene TRBV7-3 combines with J gene TRBJ2-7; 8 nucleotides match TRBD1. Germline CDR1 and CDR2: SGHTA and FQGTGA. V trimming: 0 bases; J trimming: 1 base; junction bases outside the gene matches: 8. The CDR3 runs to 17 residues. CDR3 protein: CASSLTGGQEFSYEQYF. In DNA form, the CDR3 reads TGTGCCAGCAGCTTAACGGGGGGACAGGAATTTTCCTACGAGCAGTACTTC.

The chain carries TRBV27 and TRBJ1-1, with 8 nucleotides matching TRBD1. The CDR3 has 15 residues. In germline, CDR1 is MNHEY, CDR2 SMNVEV (reference sequence). Germline trimming cut 5 bases from V and 6 bases from J; bases unmatched to any gene: 11. In DNA form, the CDR3 reads TGTGCCAGCAGTGATACAGGGGGAAGACGTTCTGAAGCTTTCTTT. This gives the protein CASSDTGGRRSEAFF.